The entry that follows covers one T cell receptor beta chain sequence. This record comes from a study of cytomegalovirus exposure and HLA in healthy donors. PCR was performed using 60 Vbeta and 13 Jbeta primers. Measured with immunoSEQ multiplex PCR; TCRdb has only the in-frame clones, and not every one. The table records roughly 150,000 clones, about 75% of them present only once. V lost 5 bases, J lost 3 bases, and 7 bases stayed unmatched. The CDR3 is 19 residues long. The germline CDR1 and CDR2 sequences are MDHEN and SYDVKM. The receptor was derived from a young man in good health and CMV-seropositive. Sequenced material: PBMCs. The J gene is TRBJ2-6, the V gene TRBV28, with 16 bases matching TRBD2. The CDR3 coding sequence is TGTGCCAGCAGTCTGCCGGGACTAGCGGGAGGGGTTGGGGCCAACGTCCTGACTTTC. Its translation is CASSLPGLAGGVGANVLTF.